This T cell receptor (beta chain) was observed in a study of blood T cell repertoires in COVID-19. On the study more broadly: COVID-19 samples collected from the United States, Italy and Spain covered acute and convalescent phases. The cDNA or gDNA used as material had been derived from T cells, B-cell-depleted T cells, or PBMCs.

The CDR3 length is 15 residues. V dropped 5 bases and J dropped 2 bases, with 14 bases sitting between them. Germline V gene sequence: CDR1 SGHRS, CDR2 YFSETQ. Under the authors' procedure: Amplifying reference gene primers gave estimates of nucleated cell counts. The method was immunoSEQ multiplex PCR; TCRdb's version includes in-frame clones alone and lacks a portion of them. V, J and clone size derive from that table, while D and trimming were established from the DNA sequence. The data hold under 300,000 clones, with around nine tenths observed a single time. The sample taken for sequencing was peripheral blood. This sequence originates from a woman aged 70-85 years with active or convalescent COVID-19. V and J are TRBV5-1 and TRBJ1-5, with D unclear. CDR3 DNA: TGCGCCAGCAGGGGCGACGGGATTGGCAATCAGCCCCAGCATTTT. Amino acid sequence: CASRGDGIGNQPQHF.